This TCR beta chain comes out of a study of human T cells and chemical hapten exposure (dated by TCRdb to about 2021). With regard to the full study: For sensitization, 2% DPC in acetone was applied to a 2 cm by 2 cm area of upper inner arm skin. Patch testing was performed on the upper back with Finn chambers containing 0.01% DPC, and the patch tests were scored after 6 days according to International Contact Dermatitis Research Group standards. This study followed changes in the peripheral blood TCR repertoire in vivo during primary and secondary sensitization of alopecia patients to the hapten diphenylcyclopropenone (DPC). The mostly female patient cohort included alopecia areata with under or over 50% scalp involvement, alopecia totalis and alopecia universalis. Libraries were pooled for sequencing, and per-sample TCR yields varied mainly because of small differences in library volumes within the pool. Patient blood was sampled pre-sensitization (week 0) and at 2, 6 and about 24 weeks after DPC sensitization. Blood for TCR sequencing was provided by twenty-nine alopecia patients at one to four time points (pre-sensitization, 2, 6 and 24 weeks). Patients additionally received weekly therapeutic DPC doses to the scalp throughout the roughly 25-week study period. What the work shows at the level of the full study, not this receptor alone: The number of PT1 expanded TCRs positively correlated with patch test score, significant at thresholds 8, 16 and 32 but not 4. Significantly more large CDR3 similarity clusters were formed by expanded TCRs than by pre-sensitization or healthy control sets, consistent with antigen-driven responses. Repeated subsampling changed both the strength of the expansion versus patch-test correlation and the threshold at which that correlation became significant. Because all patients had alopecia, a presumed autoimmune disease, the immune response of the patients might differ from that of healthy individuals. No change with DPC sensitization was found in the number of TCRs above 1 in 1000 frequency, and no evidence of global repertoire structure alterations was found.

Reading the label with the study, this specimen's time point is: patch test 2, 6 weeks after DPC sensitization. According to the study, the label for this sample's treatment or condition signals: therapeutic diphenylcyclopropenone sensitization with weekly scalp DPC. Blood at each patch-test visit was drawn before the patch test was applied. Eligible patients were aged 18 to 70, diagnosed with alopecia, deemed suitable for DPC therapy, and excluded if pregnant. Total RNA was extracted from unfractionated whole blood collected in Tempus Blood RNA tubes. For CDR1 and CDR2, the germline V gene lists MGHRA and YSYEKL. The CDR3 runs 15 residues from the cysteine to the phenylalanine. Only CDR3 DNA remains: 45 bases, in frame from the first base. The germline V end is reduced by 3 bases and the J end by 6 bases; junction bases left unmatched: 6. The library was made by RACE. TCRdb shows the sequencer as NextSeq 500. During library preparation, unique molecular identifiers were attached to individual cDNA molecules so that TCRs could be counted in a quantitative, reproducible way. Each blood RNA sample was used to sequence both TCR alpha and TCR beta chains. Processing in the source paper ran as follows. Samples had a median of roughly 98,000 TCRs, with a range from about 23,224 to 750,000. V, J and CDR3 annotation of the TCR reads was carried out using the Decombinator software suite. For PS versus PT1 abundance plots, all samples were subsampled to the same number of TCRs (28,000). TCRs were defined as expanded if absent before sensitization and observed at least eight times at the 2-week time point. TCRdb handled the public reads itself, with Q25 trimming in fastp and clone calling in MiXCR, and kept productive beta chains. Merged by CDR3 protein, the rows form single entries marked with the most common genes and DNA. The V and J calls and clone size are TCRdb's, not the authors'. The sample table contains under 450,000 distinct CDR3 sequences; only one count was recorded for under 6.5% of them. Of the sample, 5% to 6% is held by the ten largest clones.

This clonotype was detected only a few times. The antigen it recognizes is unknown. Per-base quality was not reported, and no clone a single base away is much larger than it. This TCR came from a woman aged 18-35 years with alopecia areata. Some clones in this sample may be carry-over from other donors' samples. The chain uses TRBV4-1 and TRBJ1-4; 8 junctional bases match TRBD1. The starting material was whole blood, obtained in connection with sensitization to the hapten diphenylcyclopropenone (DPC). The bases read TGCGCCAGCAGCCATACAGGGGGGCTAGATGAAAAACTGTTTTTT. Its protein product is CASSHTGGLDEKLFF.